A single sample is the source of the 13 T cell receptor beta chains below, sequenced in a study of blood T cell repertoires in COVID-19. Profiled with immunoSEQ multiplex PCR; TCRdb holds only in-frame clones, not every one. The repertoire holds under 300,000 clones, around 90% seen once, with roughly 0.8% in the top ten. Sequencing was performed on peripheral blood. These receptors all stem from a young woman with acute or convalescent COVID-19.

CDR3 protein: CASSRTGGTNEKLFF. The CDR3 DNA is TGCGCCAGCAGCCGGACAGGGGGGACTAATGAAAAACTGTTTTTT. J is TRBJ1-4 and V is TRBV5-1; 10 bases align to TRBD1. The CDR3 runs 15 residues. CDR1 is SGHRS and CDR2 is YFSETQ in the germline V gene. V shed 4 bases, J shed 2 bases, and the junction held 2 bases outside the gene matches.

The V call is TRBV30, the J call TRBJ1-1; no firm D call. This CDR3 region has 14 residues. Germline V gives CDR1 GTSNPN, CDR2 SVGIG (reference sequence). V was shortened by 0 bases and J by 1 base, with 9 bases between the two germline ends. CDR3 residues: CAWSVAPGNTEAFF. CDR3 bases: TGTGCCTGGAGTGTTGCACCCGGGAACACTGAAGCTTTCTTT. Using reference TRBV30 and TRBJ1-1 for the parts outside the CDR3, the full variable domain is SQTIHQWPATLVQPVGSPLSLECTVEGTSNPNLYWYRQAAGRGLQLLFYSVGIGQISSEVPQNLSASRPQDRQFILSSKKLLLSDSGFYLCAWSVAPGNTEAFFGQGTRLTVV.

A word on this clone: The same CDR3 is also encoded by other DNA sequences in this sample. The chain combines TRBV24-1 with TRBJ1-1, with D possibly matching TRBD1 (6 bases). Germline CDR1 KGHDR, CDR2 SFDVKD. This CDR3 is built from 13 residues. The ends were cut back, 7 bases at V and 5 bases at J, with 13 bases in the middle. The chain's CDR3 is CATRERGGTEAFF. The CDR3 bases are TGTGCCACCAGGGAAAGGGGGGGTACTGAAGCTTTCTTT.

This chain uses TRBV24-1 with TRBJ2-5; 12 bases align to TRBD2. The germline V gene encodes CDR1 KGHDR and CDR2 SFDVKD. V shed 2 bases and J 4 bases; nucleotides not matched to a gene: 4. The CDR3 runs 16 residues. CDR3 sequence: CATSDWASGRGETQYF. The CDR3 nucleotides read TGTGCCACCAGTGATTGGGCTAGCGGGAGGGGAGAGACCCAGTACTTC.

V gene TRBV27 combines with J gene TRBJ2-3, with 11 bases matching TRBD2. CDR1 is MNHEY, CDR2 SMNVEV, per germline (reference sequence). The CDR3 contains 17 residues. The V and J ends lost 7 bases and 0 bases, in that order; junction bases with no gene match: 9. The DNA of the CDR3 is TGTGCCAGCAAGGGAGGAAGGACTAGCGGGAGCACAGATACGCAGTATTTT. This sequence encodes CASKGGRTSGSTDTQYF.

The V call is TRBV4-1, the J call TRBJ2-4; D unresolved. This CDR3 contains 14 residues. Deletions cut 6 bases from V and 3 bases from J, with 12 bases between. Germline V gives CDR1 MGHRA, CDR2 YSYEKL. The CDR3 nucleotides read TGCGCCAGCAGTCCGAACACCTTCAAAAACATTCAGTACTTC. Its translation: CASSPNTFKNIQYF.

The CDR3 loop reads CASSSSTGTSVGKEQYF. The CDR3 nucleotides are TGTGCCAGCAGCAGCTCCACCGGGACTAGTGTGGGTAAAGAGCAGTACTTC. V and J are TRBV13 and TRBJ2-7; TRBD2 matches 8 bases. The germline CDR1 and CDR2 sequences are PRHDT and FYEKMQ (reference sequence). The CDR3 covers 17 residues. Germline trimming cut 5 bases from V and 7 bases from J; bases unmatched to any gene: 19.

The rearrangement uses TRBV11-3 and TRBJ2-2; D is uncertain. The V gene lost 2 bases and the J gene lost 7 bases, with 11 bases spanning the gap. Germline values: CDR1 SGHNT, CDR2 YENEEA. This CDR3 is built from 14 residues. This chain's CDR3 is CASSLSGLDGELFF. The DNA for the CDR3 is TGTGCCAGCAGCTTATCTGGGCTGGACGGGGAGCTGTTTTTT. The variable domain in full, with the rest retrieved from reference TRBV11-3 and TRBJ2-2, is EAGVVQSPRYKIIEKKQPVAFWCNPISGHNTLYWYLQNLGQGPELLIRYENEEAVDDSQLPKDRFSAERLKGVDSTLKIQPAELGDSAVYLCASSLSGLDGELFFGEGSRLTVL.

J is TRBJ1-2 and V is TRBV27, with a weak D call TRBD1 (6 bases). The CDR3 loop spans 15 amino acids. Germline V gene sequence: CDR1 MNHEY, CDR2 SMNVEV (reference sequence). The V end lost 6 bases, the J end lost 0 bases, and 14 bases lay between the germline ends. In DNA form, the CDR3 reads TGTGCCAGCAGGCGTTCCGGGACACCTAACTATGGCTACACCTTC. It translates to CASRRSGTPNYGYTF.

The rearrangement links TRBV9 to TRBJ1-3; TRBD1 matches 9 bases. J was trimmed by 4 bases and V by 1 base; bases with no gene match: 9. Looked up from germline, CDR1 is SGDLS and CDR2 is YYNGEE. CDR3 length equals 17 residues. The CDR3 DNA follows: TGTGCCAGCAGCGTACCGATTACCGGGACAGGGGGAAACACCATATATTTT. Protein sequence: CASSVPITGTGGNTIYF.

CDR3: CASSLAGGMYEQYF. The DNA for the CDR3 is TGTGCCAGCAGCTTAGCGGGAGGCATGTACGAGCAGTACTTC. J is TRBJ2-7 and V is TRBV7-2, with a possible D match to TRBD2 (6 bases). This CDR3 region has 14 residues. CDR1 SGHTA and CDR2 FQGNSA come from the germline V gene. Trimming left V 0 bases short and J 4 bases short, with 10 bases between.

V is TRBV6-1 and J is TRBJ2-1; 7 nucleotides align to TRBD1. From germline, CDR1 is MNHNS and CDR2 SASEGT. V lost 4 bases and J lost 0; bases outside the gene matches: 6. This CDR3 contains 16 residues. The CDR3 nucleotides are TGTGCCAGCAGTGTATCGACAGGGAGCTCCTACAATGAGCAGTTCTTC. As protein: CASSVSTGSSYNEQFF.

The V call is TRBV11-2, the J call TRBJ2-5; D is unclear. The CDR3 length is 12 residues. Germline-derived CDR1 and CDR2 are SGHAT and FQNNGV. The V end was cut by 6 bases, the J end by 4 bases, with 9 bases between. The CDR3 DNA reads TGTGCCAGCAGTTCCTCGGGAGAGACCCAGTACTTC. This encodes CASSSSGETQYF.